The T cell receptor beta chain under discussion was sequenced for a study of shared clonotypes between healthy human individuals. Study outcomes and limitations: Clonotypes that were shared across a handful of donors made up around 4.6% of naive CD4 clonotypes.

Naivety among CD8 cells was defined by CD45RO negativity and positive CCR7 selection, thereby excluding terminally differentiated effector memory CD45RA+ cells. Measured with immunoSEQ multiplex PCR; TCRdb has only the in-frame clones, and not every one. Of hundreds of thousands of clones listed, 90% to 95% were seen once; the top ten hold nearly 25%. Remarks on this clone: The antigen is not known.

The sequence was collected from a man aged 25 to 40 in good health. The sample was naive CD8+ T cells sorted from blood.

CDR3 nucleotides: TGTGCCAGCAGGGTGCTTTCCGACGGGAATGAGCAGTTCTTC. It is translated as CASRVLSDGNEQFF. The chain uses TRBV5-4 and TRBJ2-1; no clear D gene. V was pared by 5 bases and J by 7 bases, with 16 bases between. The CDR3 spans 14 residues. From germline, CDR1 is SGHNT and CDR2 YYREEE (reference sequence). The full variable domain, its missing parts supplied by reference TRBV5-4 and TRBJ2-1, is ETGVTQSPTHLIKTRGQQVTLRCSSQSGHNTVSWYQQALGQGPQFIFQYYREEENGRGNFPPRFSGLQFPNYSSELNVNALELDDSALYLCASRVLSDGNEQFFGPGTRLTVL.